A single sample is the source of the 27 T cell receptor beta chains below, sequenced in a study of blood T cells in healthy people across ages. Together with a sample-barcoded 5' primer, a J-beta primer mix was included in a second PCR lasting about 7 to 11 cycles. TCRdb redid the calling of the 5' RACE reads with MiXCR, one entry per CDR3 protein. The repertoire holds fewer than 1,000,000 distinct CDR3 sequences, with 46% as singletons. Material: blood. These receptors were collected from a man older than 75 in good health.

This clonotype has just a few counts. The J gene is TRBJ2-4, the V gene TRBV28; 8 nucleotides align to TRBD2. Germline V gene lookup returns CDR1 MDHEN and CDR2 SYDVKM. The CDR3 runs 18 residues. Trimming took 6 bases from V and 0 from J; bases not matched to a gene: 13. The CDR3 protein is CASSETSGVNLAKNIQYF. In DNA form, the CDR3 reads TGTGCCAGCAGCGAAACTAGCGGAGTCAACCTAGCCAAAAACATTCAGTACTTC. The full variable domain, completed using reference TRBV28 and TRBJ2-4, is DVKVTQSSRYLVKRTGEKVFLECVQDMDHENMFWYRQDPGLGLRLIYFSYDVKMKEKGDIPEGYSVSREKKERFSLILESASTNQTSMYLCASSETSGVNLAKNIQYFGAGTRLSVL.

The gene calls are TRBV9 and TRBJ2-1, with D maybe TRBD2 (6 bases). Germline CDR1 is SGDLS and CDR2 is YYNGEE. V was clipped by 3 bases and J by 9 bases, with 13 bases between them. This CDR3 contains 13 residues. The CDR3 loop is CASSARMEGEQFF. The CDR3 region has the DNA TGTGCCAGCAGCGCCCGGATGGAGGGTGAGCAGTTCTTC.

This rearrangement joins TRBV9 to TRBJ2-5; a possible D gene is TRBD1 (5 bases). The V and J ends lost 1 base and 1 base respectively, with 17 bases between them. The CDR3 sequence is 17 residues long. CDR1 is SGDLS and CDR2 is YYNGEE in the germline V gene. Here the CDR3 DNA reads TGTGCCAGCAGCGTATCTGGGGCGCAAATAATCCAAGAGACCCAGTACTTC. Amino acid sequence: CASSVSGAQIIQETQYF. Full variable domain (rest looked up from reference TRBV9 and TRBJ2-5): DSGVTQTPKHLITATGQRVTLRCSPRSGDLSVYWYQQSLDQGLQFLIQYYNGEERAKGNILERFSAQQFPDLHSELNLSSLELGDSALYFCASSVSGAQIIQETQYFGPGTRLLVL.

The rearrangement links TRBV2 to TRBJ2-1; TRBD2 aligns across 8 bases. CDR3 length: 11 amino acids. Per the germline V gene, CDR1 is SNHLY and CDR2 is FYNNEI. The trim removed 6 bases at V and 15 bases at J, leaving 7 bases unmatched. In DNA, the CDR3 is TGTGCCAGCAGCCCTATAGCGGGGATGTTCTTC. Amino acid sequence: CASSPIAGMFF. The entire variable domain, with the rest obtained from reference TRBV2 and TRBJ2-1, is as follows: EPEVTQTPSHQVTQMGQEVILRCVPISNHLYFYWYRQILGQKVEFLVSFYNNEISEKSEIFDDQFSVERPDGSNFTLKIRSTKLEDSAMYFCASSPIAGMFFGPGTRLTVL.

This chain joins TRBV27 and TRBJ1-6; no reliable D call. The CDR3 is made up of 15 amino acids. Trimming removed 4 bases from V and 0 bases from J, with 7 bases in between. CDR1 is MNHEY and CDR2 is SMNVEV in the germline V gene (reference sequence). CDR3 coding DNA: TGTGCCAGCAGTTCTAGGAGCTCCTATAATTCACCCCTCCACTTT. Its translation is CASSSRSSYNSPLHF.

The chain combines TRBV27 with TRBJ1-4, with 9 positions matching TRBD1. Per the germline V gene, CDR1 is MNHEY and CDR2 is SMNVEV (reference sequence). There are 17 residues in the CDR3. Trimming removed 5 bases from V and 4 bases from J; junction bases left unmatched: 11. The CDR3 DNA reads TGTGCCAGCAGTATCCGGAGGACAGGGGTTAATAATGAAAAACTGTTTTTT. Translating it yields CASSIRRTGVNNEKLFF. The entire variable domain, with the rest obtained from reference TRBV27 and TRBJ1-4, is as follows: EAQVTQNPRYLITVTGKKLTVTCSQNMNHEYMSWYRQDPGLGLRQIYYSMNVEVTDKGDVPEGYKVSRKEKRNFPLILESPSPNQTSLYFCASSIRRTGVNNEKLFFGSGTQLSVL.

This clonotype was seen more than once but under ten times. The CDR3 sequence is CAFTKGHRGATGELFF. The CDR3 DNA reads TGTGCCTTTACGAAAGGGCACAGGGGTGCCACCGGGGAGCTGTTTTTT. The chain recombines TRBV30 with TRBJ2-2; 7 nucleotides align to TRBD1. The CDR3 covers 16 residues. V dropped 7 bases and J dropped 4; count of bases not matched to a gene: 15. Germline CDR1 and CDR2: GTSNPN and SVGIG (reference sequence).

This clonotype was picked up a small number of times. The chain combines TRBV6-5 with TRBJ2-1; 10 bases agree with TRBD2. V shed 3 bases and J 5 bases; nucleotides not matched to a gene: 10. Germline V gene lookup returns CDR1 MNHEY and CDR2 SVGAGI. The CDR3 loop spans 17 amino acids. The CDR3 DNA sequence: TGTGCCAGCAGTTATGGGCTAGCGGGAGTAGGGAACAATGAGCAGTTCTTC. Translated, it gives CASSYGLAGVGNNEQFF.

This clonotype was seen a few times. This sequence joins TRBV20-1 and TRBJ2-3; TRBD2 aligns across 7 bases. The CDR3 totals 15 residues. Germline lookup yields CDR1 DFQATT and CDR2 SNEGSKA (reference sequence). The junction had 7 bases not matched to a gene; V was cut back by 1 base and J by 3 bases. Written as DNA, the CDR3 is TGCAGTGCTAGAGCCCCCGCGGGAGCGACAGATACGCAGTATTTT. Residues: CSARAPAGATDTQYF.

Only a few counts were recorded for this clonotype. V gene TRBV10-2 combines with J gene TRBJ2-1, with 8 bases aligning to TRBD2. This CDR3 has 17 residues. Germline CDR1 and CDR2: WSHSY and SAAADI. Losses at the gene ends were 4 bases for V and 9 bases for J; bases not matched to a gene: 17. The CDR3 loop reads CASSALPGTPGGVEQFF. In DNA, the CDR3 is TGCGCCAGCAGTGCACTACCCGGGACTCCGGGGGGGGTTGAGCAGTTCTTC.

This clonotype was seen only a few times. The chain links TRBV12-3 or TRBV12-4 to TRBJ2-7, with D possibly TRBD2 on 5 matching bases. The CDR3 runs 13 residues. V shed 5 bases and J shed 1 base, with 9 bases lying between them. DNA for the CDR3: TGTGCCAGCAGTCGGGATCCATCCTACGAGCAGTACTTC. Translating gives CASSRDPSYEQYF.

This clonotype has a handful of counts. This chain links TRBV20-1 with TRBJ2-1, with D perhaps matching TRBD1 (6 bases). The CDR3 has 12 amino acids. The V end lost 8 bases, the J end lost 3 bases, and 11 bases lay between the germline ends. Germline CDR1 and CDR2: DFQATT and SNEGSKA (reference sequence). Here the CDR3 DNA reads TGCAGTCTGGGGGCCTTCTACAATGAGCAGTTCTTC. Translating gives CSLGAFYNEQFF.

In regard to this clonotype: The junction departs from germline at one end; a sequencing error may be responsible. The gene calls are TRBV4-3 and TRBJ1-4, with D unresolved. CDR1 LGHNA and CDR2 YSLEER come from the germline V gene. This CDR3 is 14 amino acids long. The DNA for the CDR3 is TGCGCCAGCAGCCAAGATCCCTCTTATGAAGAACTGTTTTTT. As protein: CASSQDPSYEELFF.

This clonotype has a count of ten or more. The V gene is TRBV5-1, the J gene TRBJ2-3; possibly TRBD1 for D (6 bases). Per germline, CDR1 SGHRS and CDR2 YFSETQ. The germline V and J ends were trimmed by 0 bases and 8 bases, with 16 bases remaining between them. The CDR3 has 15 residues. The CDR3 sequence is CASSLDRAAFGTQYF. In nucleotides, the CDR3 is TGCGCCAGCAGCTTGGACAGGGCGGCGTTCGGTACGCAGTATTTT. Combining the CDR3 with reference TRBV5-1 and TRBJ2-3 gives the whole variable domain KAGVTQTPRYLIKTRGQQVTLSCSPISGHRSVSWYQQTPGQGLQFLFEYFSETQRNKGNFPGRFSGRQFSNSRSEMNVSTLELGDSALYLCASSLDRAAFGTQYFGPGTRLTVL.

This clonotype was counted a few times. The V call is TRBV29-1, the J call TRBJ1-2; possibly TRBD1 for D (6 bases). Per germline, CDR1 SQVTM and CDR2 ANQGSEA. The CDR3 has 15 amino acids. V lost 3 bases and J lost 0, with 14 bases in between. CDR3 sequence reads: CSVDFGTLANYGYTF. Written as DNA, the CDR3 is TGCAGCGTTGATTTCGGGACACTTGCTAACTATGGCTACACCTTC. Full variable domain (rest looked up from reference TRBV29-1 and TRBJ1-2): SAVISQKPSRDICQRGTSLTIQCQVDSQVTMMFWYRQQPGQSLTLIATANQGSEATYESGFVIDKFPISRPNLTFSTLTVSNMSPEDSSIYLCSVDFGTLANYGYTFGSGTRLTVV.

With regard to this clonotype: Since the CDR3 does not end with the conserved phenylalanine or tryptophan, this likely comes from a read error. The chain uses TRBV5-1 and TRBJ2-5; 8 bases match TRBD1. The CDR3 runs to 17 residues. CDR1 is SGHRS and CDR2 is YFSETQ in the germline V gene. V lost 4 bases, J lost 2 bases, and 13 bases stayed unmatched. CDR3 sequence reads: CASSTTARTGRQETQYI. CDR3 coding DNA: TGCGCCAGCAGCACTACCGCCCGGACAGGGCGGCAAGAGACCCAGTACATC.

This clonotype has a handful of counts. The V call is TRBV10-3, the J call TRBJ2-7; D is ambiguous. CDR1 ENHRY and CDR2 SYGVKD come from the germline V gene. This CDR3 has 14 residues. Trimming removed 3 bases at V and 1 base at J, with 10 bases between. The CDR3 bases are TGTGCCATCAGTGAACGGGTTGGGTCCTACGAGCAGTACTTC. It specifies CAISERVGSYEQYF.

This clonotype was counted a few times. In DNA form, the CDR3 reads TGTGCCAGCAAGTCGGGAGCAACCGAGCAGTACTTC. Protein sequence: CASKSGATEQYF. This rearrangement joins TRBV27 to TRBJ2-5; D perhaps matches TRBD2 (6 bases). The J call could be wrong; TRBJ2-7 is a better fit for the DNA end. Germline-derived CDR1 and CDR2 are MNHEY and SMNVEV (reference sequence). This CDR3 comprises 12 residues.

CDR3 in DNA: TGTGCCAGCAGCTTAGATTCGGTCAGGGGAGGTTCCTACGAGCAGTACTTC. As protein: CASSLDSVRGGSYEQYF. The rearrangement joins TRBV7-2 to TRBJ2-7; perhaps D is TRBD1 or TRBD2 (6 bases each). The V gene lost 1 base and the J gene lost 1 base, with 17 bases spanning the gap. CDR1 SGHTA and CDR2 FQGNSA come from the germline V gene. The CDR3 has 17 amino acids. The full variable domain, in which reference TRBV7-2 and TRBJ2-7 provide the parts outside the CDR3, is GAGVSQSPSNKVTEKGKDVELRCDPISGHTALYWYRQSLGQGLEFLIYFQGNSAPDKSGLPSDRFSAERTGGSVSTLTIQRTQQEDSAVYLCASSLDSVRGGSYEQYFGPGTRLTVT.

The gene calls are TRBV5-1 and TRBJ2-1; D is unclear. The V and J ends lost 0 bases and 4 bases respectively, with 8 bases between them. The CDR3 is 14 residues long. Germline lookup yields CDR1 SGHRS and CDR2 YFSETQ. In DNA form, the CDR3 reads TGCGCCAGCAGCTTGGAGTCTATTTACAATGAGCAGTTCTTC. It encodes CASSLESIYNEQFF.

The rearrangement joins TRBV29-1 to TRBJ2-3; unclear D gene. The germline V gene encodes CDR1 SQVTM and CDR2 ANQGSEA. This CDR3 comprises 13 residues. V was clipped by 1 base and J by 3 bases, with 8 bases between them. CDR3 sequence (DNA): TGCAGCGTTGAAGCGCCGGTAACAGATACGCAGTATTTT. Amino acid sequence: CSVEAPVTDTQYF.

The V call is TRBV25-1, the J call TRBJ2-1; D uncertain. The length of the CDR3 is 14 residues. Germline loops: CDR1 MGHDK, CDR2 SYGVNS. Deletions cut 1 base from V and 4 bases from J, with 8 bases between. The CDR3 sequence is CASSEWAAYNEQFF. The DNA for the CDR3 is TGTGCCAGCAGTGAATGGGCGGCATACAATGAGCAGTTCTTC.

This clonotype was seen more than once but under ten times. The rearrangement joins TRBV3-1 to TRBJ1-2; a weak D match, TRBD1 (6 bases). Looked up from germline, CDR1 is LGHDT and CDR2 is YNNKEL (reference sequence). The V gene lost 4 bases and the J gene lost 3 bases, with 18 bases spanning the gap. This CDR3 comprises 16 residues. CDR3: CASSPSSQGGDYGYTF. CDR3 coding DNA: TGTGCCAGCAGCCCATCCTCACAGGGTGGTGACTATGGCTACACCTTC.

The V gene is TRBV28, the J gene TRBJ1-4, with D maybe TRBD1 (5 bases). The V gene's germline CDR1 is MDHEN and CDR2 SYDVKM. This CDR3 is 13 amino acids long. The V gene lost 10 bases and the J gene lost 4 bases, with 13 bases spanning the gap. As DNA, the CDR3 is TGTGCCACCCTAGGGCAGGGTAATGAAAAACTGTTTTTT. Residues: CATLGQGNEKLFF.

The chain couples TRBV28 to TRBJ1-1, with D tentatively TRBD1 (6 bases). V was pared by 2 bases and J by 3 bases, with 13 bases between. CDR1 is MDHEN, CDR2 SYDVKM, per germline. This CDR3 region has 15 residues. CDR3 sequence reads: CASSLTGRGYTEAFF. CDR3 DNA: TGTGCCAGCAGTTTAACGGGGAGGGGGTACACTGAAGCTTTCTTT.

The CDR3 loop reads CASSQGAARNTKETQYF. CDR3 sequence (DNA): TGTGCCAGCAGCCAAGGCGCGGCGAGAAACACAAAAGAGACCCAGTACTTC. The chain links TRBV4-2 to TRBJ2-5; D remains unclear. CDR1 LGHNA and CDR2 YNFKEQ come from the germline V gene. The CDR3 consists of 17 residues. V shed 1 base and J shed 3 bases, with 18 bases lying between them.

V is TRBV10-2 and J is TRBJ2-7; D is perhaps TRBD2 (5 bases). This CDR3 is built from 15 residues. The germline CDR1 and CDR2 sequences are WSHSY and SAAADI. The CDR3 spells CATASETLATYEQYF. Here the CDR3 DNA reads TGCGCGACCGCCTCTGAAACTCTAGCAACCTACGAGCAGTACTTC.